The entry below describes one T cell receptor beta chain. Its specific antigen is unknown. Per-base qualities were not stored, and no clone one base away is much larger. This record comes from a study of graft-versus-host responses after intestinal transplantation (dated by TCRdb to about 2021). Study-level background: The transplants that recipients received were multivisceral, liver-intestinal, or isolated intestinal. The cohort enrolled approximately 24 intestinal transplant recipients including one retransplant, and a few patients lacking pretransplant specimens were excluded. Every recipient was given anti-thymocyte globulin induction, then maintenance tacrolimus and steroids for about three years. After intestinal transplantation, graft-versus-host and host-versus-graft alloreactive T cell clones were followed in the graft, circulation and bone marrow using bulk TCR-beta CDR3 sequencing. Alloreactive clones were identified by sequencing pre-transplant mixed lymphocyte reaction products and comparing these products with unstimulated pre-transplant donor and recipient T cells. Rather than being sequenced by the commercial service, samples from three later patients were sequenced in-house on an Illumina MiSeq and processed with MiXCR. A peak of at least 4% donor T cells among recipient peripheral blood mononuclear cells was the definition used for donor T cell macrochimerism.

The CDR3 covers 16 residues, taking in both the cysteine and the phenylalanine. The kept DNA is CDR3 alone, 48 bases in frame from the first base. V trim: 4 bases; J trim: 3 bases; unmatched bases: 11. CDR1 and CDR2 are read off the germline V gene (reference sequence) as SGHNT and YYREEE. The time point label, as the study defines it: cells obtained before transplantation from donor or recipient. CD3+CD4+ and CD3+CD8+ populations were FACS-sorted from unstimulated pre-transplant donor and recipient cells taken from spleen or lymph nodes. Libraries were built with the immunoSEQ multiplex PCR assay. In most patients, genomic DNA was isolated using the Qiagen DNeasy Blood and Tissue Kit and sent frozen to Adaptive Biotechnologies for TCR sequencing. High-throughput TCR-beta CDR3 sequencing of genomic DNA from most patients was performed by Adaptive Biotechnologies. As for how the authors treated the data: TCR sequencing data for approximately 17 patients were retrieved from Adaptive's ImmunoSEQ software; a few other patients were processed with MiXCR and VDJtools. CD4 versus CD8 sorting errors were corrected by removing sequences found in both subsets at a frequency ratio below 5:1. Because the origin of CDR3 nucleotide sequences shared between donor and recipient could not be assigned, those sequences were removed. Alloreactive clones required at least 2-fold expansion over unstimulated cells and minimum CFSE-low frequency of 0.002% (template counts) or 0.001% (read counts). Mappable clones were those detected in sequenced pre-transplant spleen, lymph node, or MLR CFSE-low populations of the donor or recipient. The cumulative frequency of alloreactive clones was calculated as a percentage of all sequences, weighted by copy number. Drawn from immuneACCESS, this table holds only the in-frame rearrangements with V and J called that TCRdb kept. Clones are partly lost; checked studies trace under half to an unresolved V gene and leave the rest unexplained. The D gene and trimming were derived from the DNA, and the V and J assignments and clone size from that table. The table for this sample lists 50,000 to 60,000 clones; around 90% of them were counted only once. Together, the top ten hold roughly 2.7% of the sample.

Paper-wide results and their limitations: The conclusions were limited by the relatively low number and heterogeneity of the intestinal transplant patients. Early after transplant, declines in HvG clones were associated with peak levels of circulating GvH clones. High GvH to HvG T cell clonal ratios were observed in the allografts of patients with donor T cell macrochimerism. GvH clones turned up in recipient bone marrow, with some appearing earlier in ileal mucosa or blood, a pattern consistent with an intestinal mucosal origin.

The chain uses TRBV5-4 and TRBJ1-2; the central 8 bases match TRBD1. The sample here was unstimulated CD4+ T cells sorted from spleen or lymph node cells, taken before transplant. This TCR was sampled from a human donor who was the organ donor for an intestinal transplant. CDR3 reads: CASSTLGQGGYYGYTF. The DNA sequence is TGTGCCAGCAGCACCCTCGGACAGGGAGGCTACTATGGCTACACCTTC.